Given below is one TCR beta chain in context. Its antigen remains undetermined. No base quality values were provided; no much bigger clone lies one nucleotide off. The sample is drawn from a study of cytomegalovirus exposure and HLA in healthy donors (dated by TCRdb to 2016 to 2017). Concerning the study at large: An earlier analysis of about 530 of the donors reported about 260 Gb of sequence data and approximately 120 million unique TCR beta sequences obtained from some 170 million T cells. Donor age, sex, ethnicity and CMV serostatus were collected together with the repertoire data. Rather than drawing on any new phenotypic data, the later analysis identified candidate immune exposures from TCR beta sequences and the way those sequences occurred across donors. The study combined high-throughput TCR immunosequencing, statistical association of individual TCRs with disease status, and machine learning to predict cytomegalovirus infection status. The study aimed to test whether cataloging public T cell receptors could reveal signatures of past pathogen exposure. A later analysis re-examined previously published TCR beta repertoires from about 670 donors and added high-resolution HLA genotyping to investigate patterns of TCR occurrence. HLA typing included class I and class II loci at four-digit resolution. An earlier analysis of around 540 of the donors applied high-throughput TCR beta sequencing to assess whether each TCR beta V gene segment acted as functional or pseudogenic. A later genetic analysis used genome-wide SNP genotypes for about three fifths of the 666 donors, treating that subset as a discovery cohort. All discovery cohort repertoires had been generated on a single sequencing platform. The number of donors typed differed by locus, with about 629-630 for A, B, C, DRB1 and DQB1, more than 500 for DQA1, approximately 580 for DPA1, and 400 to 490 for DPB1. An early release that covered some 630 HLA-typed donors contained about 300 gigabases of sequencing data and 75 million to 100 million unique TCR sequences. Of the approximately 400 genotyped donors, approximately 81% were placed in the genetic ancestry cluster associated with self-reported Caucasian donors. Among a few hundred genotyped donors of the cohort, an average of around 240,000 unique TCR beta nucleotide sequences were sequenced per donor, approximately 20% of them non-productive. The T cell repertoires of 666 subjects were profiled by immunosequencing and related to cytomegalovirus serostatus. Roughly 5 DR-DQ haplotypes were handled as single units for association and clustering because linkage in the cohort was strong. A separate validation cohort of 100 to 150 different subjects was used in addition to the roughly 640-subject first cohort.

The full study reports these points: Because HLA typing was unavailable for some donors at each locus, only the typed subset was used in association tests. Compared with equally common non-associated chains, HLA-associated TCR beta chains in a later analysis were more clonally expanded and had lower generation probabilities. According to the authors, the approach could potentially be generalized to other disease states and immunological phenotypes. The 87-base-pair reads could not distinguish some IMGT-functional V segments, including TRBV6-2 and TRBV6-3, so those segments were excluded. Correlated functional status among segregating V segments might reflect linkage disequilibrium, but an unknown experimental factor could not be ruled out. In a later analysis, about 17,000 TCR beta sequences were associated with specific HLA alleles at a false discovery rate of 0.05. A later genetic analysis reported fewer N-insertions in productive TCRs among donors in an Asian-associated ancestry cluster than the roughly 700-donor mean. The earlier analysis of some 540 of the donors excluded over 15 rarely observed V segments, including chromosome 9 orphons, because counts were too low. In vitro tests confirmed that a few of the cytomegalovirus-associated TCR beta chains recognize cytomegalovirus antigens. A total of some 180 TCR beta chains were listed by the study as associated with cytomegalovirus. In a later analysis, several top co-occurrence clusters were reported to appear linked to parvovirus B19, influenza, CMV and Epstein-Barr virus. The cohort was sequenced for TCR beta chains only, and without alpha or paired-chain data the features that could be detected were limited. Across donors, most TCR sequences were observed very rarely, whereas some public TCRs were present in many individuals. In an earlier analysis of approximately 590 of the donors, most TCR beta V segments were observed in productive rearrangements about 90% or about 30% of the time, broadly matching IMGT annotations. An association between a missense DCLRE1C variant and V-gene and J-gene trimming of TCR beta chains was found in a later genetic analysis and replicated in an independent cohort. A further reported finding was that TCR beta sequences accurately predicted the HLA-A and HLA-B alleles for most subjects in the first cohort. A group of highly shared sequence variants was considered likely to be a technical artifact of the sequencing pipeline. In a later analysis, most CMV-associated TCR beta chains were found to appear HLA-restricted, with HLA associations seemingly driven largely by CMV exposure. In both the original and validation cohorts, the classifier was reported to diagnose cytomegalovirus status with high specificity and sensitivity. Sequencing depth was assumed to be roughly uniform across donors in the presence/absence analyses, though that assumption may not hold. Strong co-occurrence of HLA alleles, especially DR and DQ, made assigning TCR associations to individual alleles difficult. In a later analysis, TCR association rates were found to vary across HLA loci, with the most associated TCRs seen for DRB1 alleles and the fewest for HLA-C alleles. Immune exposure information for the cohort was limited to CMV serostatus.

In the germline V gene, CDR1 corresponds to SGHRS and CDR2 to YFSETQ. V is clipped by 2 bases and J by 2 bases, and the sequence between their germline boundaries is 6 bases long. The CDR3 runs 13 residues from the cysteine to the phenylalanine. The read is trimmed to its CDR3 DNA, 39 bases read in frame from base 1. The cohort consisted of 666 healthy bone marrow donors. At the time of sampling, every cohort member was nominally healthy, though immune exposures that went unrecorded were likely present. Of the approximately 620 cohort members, around 290 had a positive CMV serostatus and 350 to 450 had a negative one, while no CMV serostatus was recorded for the donor. Each donor provided a peripheral blood sample, and peripheral blood mononuclear cells were used for TCR beta sequencing. Genomic DNA was extracted from the blood cell samples with the Qiagen DNeasy Blood Extraction Kit. Receptors were amplified or captured by the immunoSEQ multiplex PCR assay. For the multiplex PCR, a mixture combining 60 forward primers for TCR Vbeta segments and 13 reverse primers for TCR Jbeta segments was used. The CDR3 region of rearranged TCR beta genes was amplified from genomic DNA with a multiplex PCR assay. On the Illumina HiSeq System, the amplified TCR beta libraries were sequenced as 87-base-pair reads. Concerning the study's data processing: In a later analysis, 77 million or so unique TCR beta chains were counted across the approximately 620 repertoires, and roughly 11 million of these chains were shared by at least two donors. A nearest-neighbor algorithm error-corrected the raw reads and collapsed the reads into unique sequences, merging closely related sequences to remove PCR and sequencing errors. To assign V, D and J gene segments, CDR3 sequences were aligned to IMGT reference sequences. For a sequence to be retained, a match of at least six nucleotides to both a V gene segment and a J gene segment was required. A rearrangement counted as productive if the CDR3 had no stop codons and remained in frame with V and J, and every other rearrangement counted as non-productive. Following IMGT convention, CDR3 was defined as the stretch from the second conserved V-encoded cysteine to the conserved J-encoded phenylalanine. The earlier analysis of 500 to 650 of the donors excluded any sequence lacking an unambiguous match to a single V gene segment. In an earlier analysis of around 590 of the donors, a V segment was called functional when productive rearrangements were above 56.7%, and segregating when the standard deviation between donors exceeded 5%. A statistical classification framework was built for diagnosing cytomegalovirus status from the catalog of TCR beta chain sequences. In a later analysis, TCR nucleotide sequences were compared against IMGT/GENE-DB human TR gene sequences so that V and J genes could be assigned. Using the TCRdist pipeline, a later analysis assigned CDR3 sequences along with most-parsimonious VDJ recombination scenarios. In a later analysis, each TCR beta chain was defined by its CDR3 amino acid sequence together with its V-gene family, and reads lacking a unique V-gene family were excluded. In a later analysis, fewer than 600 highly shared, low-generation-probability nucleotide sequences were removed to address suspected cross-contamination and a sequencing artifact. In a later analysis, a clonal expansion index was calculated for each public chain from normalized within-repertoire ranks of inferred template counts. In a later analysis, generation probabilities were computed with a VDJ recombination model fitted to out-of-frame rearrangements, and the resulting probabilities were checked against IGoR. A later analysis scored TCR-TCR, TCR-HLA and TCR-CMV co-occurrence with hypergeometric tests, applying a repertoire-size bias correction to TCR pairs. To estimate false discovery rates, a later analysis permuted the HLA or CMV assignments 20 times. In a later analysis, co-occurring TCRs were grouped using DBSCAN, and TCRdist sequence similarity was added for clustering within HLA-allele-positive subsets. For co-occurrence clustering, repertoires with fewer than 30,000 or more than 120,000 public chains were excluded, along with five repertoires with anomalous nucleotide sharing. In its TCRdb copy, this immuneACCESS table keeps in-frame sequences only and misses some clones. Where compared with another copy, unresolved V genes explain less than half of these, and the others have no known cause. That table supplies the V and J calls and clone size; D and trimming were determined from the DNA. Within this sample are 85,000 to 100,000 clones, with about four fifths of them counted one time only. The top ten clones comprise 6.5% to 8.5% of the sample.

The receptor's source is a human donor in good health. The rearranged segments are TRBV5-1 and TRBJ2-3, with the D gene not clear enough to name. The specimen was PBMCs. The nucleotides are TGCGCCAGCAGCTTACCAGTCACAGATACGCAGTATTTT. Its coded protein is CASSLPVTDTQYF.